This T cell receptor beta chain was profiled in a study of blood T cell repertoires in COVID-19. Whole-study context: Samples of COVID-19 (acute and convalescent) were obtained from the United States, Italy and Spain. Nucleic acid was either cDNA or gDNA, and it came from T cells, B-cell-depleted T cells, or PBMCs.

The method was immunoSEQ multiplex PCR; TCRdb's version includes in-frame clones alone and lacks a portion of them. The table has over 70,000 clones, approximately 83% seen once; the top ten hold about 3.9%. V lost 9 bases to trimming and J lost 4 bases; unmatched junction nucleotides: 10. There are 15 residues in the CDR3. CDR1 is LNHDA and CDR2 is SQIVND in the germline V gene (reference sequence). The chain joins TRBV19 to TRBJ1-1; 11 nucleotides agree with TRBD1. Sequencing input: peripheral blood. The sequence came from a woman aged 55-75 years with acute or convalescent COVID-19. The CDR3 loop reads CASIRDRGRGTEAFF. The CDR3 region has the DNA TGTGCCAGCATAAGGGACAGGGGGAGGGGCACTGAAGCTTTCTTT. Based on the CDR3 plus reference TRBV19 and TRBJ1-1, the full variable domain is DGGITQSPKYLFRKEGQNVTLSCEQNLNHDAMYWYRQDPGQGLRLIYYSQIVNDFQKGDIAEGYSVSREKKESFPLTVTSAQKNPTAFYLCASIRDRGRGTEAFFGQGTRLTVV.